This T cell receptor beta chain was found in a study of PD-1 blockade in classical Hodgkin lymphoma. Overall study context: The study gave patients nivolumab 3 mg/kg intravenously every 2 weeks.

Study results and caveats: Sources of repertoire differences remain undefined, possibly disease activity or prior therapy.

Assay: immunoSEQ multiplex PCR; the TCRdb copy retains only in-frame clones and omits some. The data show 15,000 or so clones, approximately 83% seen once. Looked up from germline, CDR1 is SSHAT and CDR2 is FNYEAQ (reference sequence). The CDR3 consists of 16 residues. Notes on this clone: What it binds is not known. The junction differs from germline at one of its ends, possibly a read error.

Every patient was affected by relapse after autologous stem cell transplantation, while exposure to brentuximab vedotin was not uniform. Source: peripheral blood mononuclear cells (PBMCs), taken at baseline. This clonotype was obtained from a human donor with classical Hodgkin lymphoma. This sequence joins TRBV7-7 and TRBJ2-5; TRBD1 aligns across 9 bases. The CDR3 sequence: CASSAGTGSFGETQYF. CDR3 DNA sequence: TGTGCTAGCAGCGCTGGGACAGGGAGTTTCGGAGAGACCCAGTACTTC.